This is a list of T cell receptor beta chains from one sample in a study of CD8 T cells in ankylosing spondylitis. Each CDR3 protein gets one entry after TCRdb re-called the 5' RACE reads with MiXCR. The sample comprises 250,000 to 300,000 distinct CDR3 sequences, 18% of which are singletons, and more than 25% rests with the top ten. The sequenced sample consisted of blood, either unsorted or a sorted T cell fraction (not recorded which). These receptors were obtained from a male donor with ankylosing spondylitis or in good health (not recorded which). The CDR3 runs from the conserved cysteine through the conserved F or W. The D gene is left open where the match is weak. The listing skips clone size in some rows; elsewhere it reads once, few, many or a size class.

clone size	V gene	J gene	D gene	CDR3 DNA	CDR3 protein
many	TRBV29-1	TRBJ2-1	-	TGCAGCGTTGAAGATTGGGCGGAATACAATGAGCAGTTCTTC	CSVEDWAEYNEQFF
few	TRBV4-2	TRBJ2-1	-	TGTGCCAGCAGCCAAGAAGGGTCGCCTAGCCTCTACAATGAGCAGTTCTTC	CASSQEGSPSLYNEQFF
few	TRBV7-6	TRBJ2-5	TRBD2	TGTGCCAGCAGCTTAGATGTTCTAGCGGGAGTAGAGGAGACCCAGTACTTC	CASSLDVLAGVEETQYF
few	TRBV20-1	TRBJ2-2	-	TGCAGTGCGAGCGGGACAGCGAACACCGGGGAGCTGTTTTTT	CSASGTANTGELFF
few	TRBV5-1	TRBJ1-1	-	TGCGCCAGCAGTGAAGACATGAACACTGAAGCTTTCTTT	CASSEDMNTEAFF
many	TRBV7-9	TRBJ2-2	-	TGTGCCAGCAGCTTCACGGGAGTCCCCACCGGGGAGCTGTTTTTT	CASSFTGVPTGELFF
-	TRBV5-1	TRBJ2-3	-	TGCGCCAGCAGCCGCAGGGGTGGGGGCACAGATACGCAGTATTTT	CASSRRGGGTDTQYF
few	TRBV9	TRBJ2-3	-	TGTGCCAGCAGCCCGCCGGCGGGAGAGGGGGTTGGAGATACGCAGTATTTT	CASSPPAGEGVGDTQYF
few	TRBV29-1	TRBJ2-7	TRBD1	TGCAGCGTCGCCGGGACAGGGTTCTCCTACGAGCAGTACTTC	CSVAGTGFSYEQYF
many	TRBV7-9	TRBJ2-1	-	TGTGCCAACCGGGGTTTAGCGGACGTGCATGAGCAGTTCTTC	CANRGLADVHEQFF
few	TRBV12-3/TRBV12-4	TRBJ2-7	-	TGTGCCAGCAGCTCGGGGCGGAGGGATCTCTACGAGCAGTACTTC	CASSSGRRDLYEQYF
many	TRBV29-1	TRBJ2-2	-	TGCAGCGTTGAATCTAACACCGGGGAGCTGTTTTTT	CSVESNTGELFF
-	TRBV12-3/TRBV12-4	TRBJ1-3	-	TGTGCCAGCAGAGAACTAATCATGGGCGCCATATATTTT	CASRELIMGAIYF
few	TRBV28	TRBJ2-7	-	TGTGCCAGCAGTTTCCCCCCCGAGGGACTTTACGAGCAGTACTTC	CASSFPPEGLYEQYF
few	TRBV20-1	TRBJ2-1	-	TGCAGTGCCAGGGGGGGAGCCTACAATGAGCAGTTCTTC	CSARGGAYNEQFF
few	TRBV10-3	TRBJ2-7	-	TGTGCCATCAGTGAGTCGATGGGATCCTACGAGCAGTACTTC	CAISESMGSYEQYF
few	TRBV6-5	TRBJ2-7	-	TGTGCCAGCAGTTACTACGCCTATTCTTCCTACGAGCAGTACTTC	CASSYYAYSSYEQYF
-	TRBV5-6	TRBJ2-1	TRBD2	TGTGCCAGCAGCTTCACTAGCGGAGAGTCCTACAATGAGCAGTTCTTC	CASSFTSGESYNEQFF
many	TRBV12-3/TRBV12-4	TRBJ2-3	-	TGTGCCAGCAGTTCCCCGACTAGAAATACGCAGTATTTT	CASSSPTRNTQYF
many	TRBV24-1	TRBJ2-2	-	TGTGCCACCGGGGCGTTCGCGAACACCGGGGAGCTGTTTTTT	CATGAFANTGELFF
-	TRBV27	TRBJ2-1	-	TGTGCCAGCAGTCCTGGGGCGGGGCAGCCCCCTAATGAGCAGTTCTTC	CASSPGAGQPPNEQFF
-	TRBV6-5	TRBJ2-5	TRBD2	TGTGCCAGCAACCCGGGGGGGGAGACCCAGTACTTC	CASNPGGETQYF
many	TRBV29-1	TRBJ2-7	-	TGCAGCGTTGAAGTGCGGGACAGAGAATACGAGCAGTACTTC	CSVEVRDREYEQYF
many	TRBV5-1	TRBJ2-1	-	TGCGCCAGCAGCTTGTTCTCCACTAGCCCTACTACATCCTACAATGAGCAGTTCTTC	CASSLFSTSPTTSYNEQFF
many	TRBV24-1	TRBJ1-1	-	TGTGCCACCAGGGCACAGGGCTACACTGAAGCTTTCTTT	CATRAQGYTEAFF
few	TRBV29-1	TRBJ2-2	-	TGCAGCGTTCTCAGCAGTTTTACCGGGGAGCTGTTTTTT	CSVLSSFTGELFF
-	TRBV5-1	TRBJ2-3	-	TGCGCCAGCAGCTTGGCCCTAGGGGCGGGAGATACGCAGTATTTT	CASSLALGAGDTQYF
-	TRBV25-1	TRBJ2-7	TRBD2	TGTGCCAGCAGTGTTCTAGTTTTGACGTTAGCGGGAAGATCCTACGAGCAGTACTTC	CASSVLVLTLAGRSYEQYF
-	TRBV29-1	TRBJ1-2	TRBD1	TGCAGCGTTGTCGTCCGGGGACAGTTCTATGGCTACACCTTC	CSVVVRGQFYGYTF
-	TRBV10-2	TRBJ2-5	TRBD2	TGCGCCAGCATGGCGCGGGGGGGCTCGGGAGAGACCCAGTACTTC	CASMARGGSGETQYF
few	TRBV7-9	TRBJ2-5	TRBD1	TGTGCCAGCAGCTACGTACAGGGGAGAGGGGAGACCCAGTACTTC	CASSYVQGRGETQYF
few	TRBV4-1	TRBJ2-2	-	TGCGCCAGCAGCCAAGTGGCCCCCGGGACATACGACCTTATAAACACCGGGGAGCTGTTTTTT	CASSQVAPGTYDLINTGELFF
once	TRBV4-2	TRBJ2-5	TRBD2	TGTGCCAGCAGCCAAGATCCCGGGACTAGCGGACAAGAGACCCAGTACTTC	CASSQDPGTSGQETQYF
-	TRBV7-9	TRBJ2-5	-	TGTGCCAGCAGCCCCGTGATTAGTGCGGAAGAGACCCAGTACTTC	CASSPVISAEETQYF
many	TRBV5-1	TRBJ2-1	TRBD1	TGCGCCAGCAGCTTGGGGCACAGGGGTGGTAGTCTGGATGAGCAGTTCTTC	CASSLGHRGGSLDEQFF
-	TRBV12-3/TRBV12-4	TRBJ2-7	-	TGTGCCAGCAGTTATTATGGGGACCCTGGATACGAGCAGTACTTC	CASSYYGDPGYEQYF
-	TRBV4-1	TRBJ2-7	-	TGCGCCAGCAGCCAAGAAGCCAGAGACTTCCCGGGCAACGAGCAGTACTTC	CASSQEARDFPGNEQYF
-	TRBV18	TRBJ1-1	TRBD1	TGTGCCAGCTCACCACCTGGGACAGTCGATCGAGCTTTCTTT	CASSPPGTVDRAFF
-	TRBV4-1	TRBJ2-3	TRBD1	TGCGCCAGCAGCCTGACTACCGGGACAGAGAACACAGATACGCAGTATTTT	CASSLTTGTENTDTQYF